A single sample gave rise to the 19 T cell receptor beta chains below, sequenced in a study of shared clonotypes between healthy human individuals. Sequencing used immunoSEQ multiplex PCR; TCRdb keeps in-frame clones, though not all of them. The table lists approximately 640,000 clones, roughly 87% of them singletons. The sample was memory CD8+ T cells from PBMCs. Subset reported: CD45RO+ cells pooled with CCR7-negative TemRA cells. These TCRs come from a man aged 18 to 30 in good health. Some clones in this sample may be carry-over from other donors' samples.

The chain combines TRBV30 with TRBJ2-7; a weak D match, TRBD2 (5 bases). Germline V lookup: CDR1 GTSNPN, CDR2 SVGIG (reference sequence). Trimming took 3 bases from V and 2 from J, leaving 14 bases between them. The CDR3 extends over 14 amino acids. Here the CDR3 reads CAWSDGPGTYEQYF. CDR3 in DNA: TGTGCCTGGAGCGACGGACCGGGGACCTACGAGCAGTACTTC.

The J gene is TRBJ1-4, the V gene TRBV10-3; TRBD1 matches at 7 bases. Per the germline V gene, CDR1 is ENHRY and CDR2 is SYGVKD. This CDR3 spans 13 amino acids. J gave up 12 bases and V 3 bases, and 7 bases lay outside the gene matches. CDR3 in DNA: TGTGCCATCAGTGAAATACAGGGGTTAGAACTGTTTTTT. Translating gives CAISEIQGLELFF.

The chain joins TRBV5-6 to TRBJ2-1, with 9 bases identical to TRBD2. Trimming cost V 4 bases and J 6 bases; bases outside gene matches: 2. The V gene's germline CDR1 is SGHDT and CDR2 YYEEEE. This CDR3 comprises 13 residues. The CDR3 region has the DNA TGTGCCAGCAGCGTGCGGGGGGGCAATGAGCAGTTCTTC. Its translation is CASSVRGGNEQFF. The entire variable domain, with the rest obtained from reference TRBV5-6 and TRBJ2-1, is as follows: DAGVTQSPTHLIKTRGQQVTLRCSPKSGHDTVSWYQQALGQGPQFIFQYYEEEERQRGNFPDRFSGHQFPNYSSELNVNALLLGDSALYLCASSVRGGNEQFFGPGTRLTVL.

The CDR3 loop is CASSVGYRGFYNEQFF. The CDR3 DNA sequence: TGTGCCAGCAGCGTGGGATATAGGGGGTTCTACAATGAGCAGTTCTTC. The chain combines TRBV9 with TRBJ2-1, with D possibly TRBD1 on 6 matching bases. The length of the CDR3 is 16 residues. Germline lookup yields CDR1 SGDLS and CDR2 YYNGEE. V lost 2 bases and J 3 bases, leaving 15 bases between the germline ends.

As for this clone: The same CDR3 is also encoded by other DNA sequences in this sample. The rearrangement joins TRBV7-9 to TRBJ2-7, with a tentative D call TRBD1 (5 bases). This CDR3 contains 13 residues. Trimming cost V 1 base and J 3 bases, with 7 bases left between them. Germline lookup yields CDR1 SEHNR and CDR2 FQNEAQ (reference sequence). The DNA for the CDR3 is TGTGCCAGCAGCTTAGGGGGCTTCTACGAGCAGTACTTC. This gives the protein CASSLGGFYEQYF.

CDR3 protein: CASSPPGHNYGYTF. The DNA for the CDR3 is TGTGCCAGCTCACCACCTGGGCATAACTATGGCTACACCTTC. The chain couples TRBV18 to TRBJ1-2; D is unclear. Trimming left V 0 bases short and J 1 base short, with 6 bases between. The length of the CDR3 is 14 residues. Germline CDR1 reads KGHSH; CDR2 reads LQKENI.

V gene TRBV25-1 combines with J gene TRBJ2-3; D might be TRBD1 or TRBD2, each matching 6 bases. The CDR3 spans 15 residues. V gave up 2 bases and J gave up 0 bases, with 9 bases separating them. Germline V CDR1 and CDR2: MGHDK, SYGVNS. DNA for the CDR3: TGTGCCAGCAGTGAAACAGGGAGGAGCACAGATACGCAGTATTTT. Protein: CASSETGRSTDTQYF. The full variable domain, its missing parts supplied by reference TRBV25-1 and TRBJ2-3, is EADIYQTPRYLVIGTGKKITLECSQTMGHDKMYWYQQDPGMELHLIHYSYGVNSTEKGDLSSESTVSRIRTEHFPLTLESARPSHTSQYLCASSETGRSTDTQYFGPGTRLTVL.

This clone was recorded only once. The rearrangement joins TRBV4-3 to TRBJ1-2; 9 nucleotides line up with TRBD1. With 4 bases clipped from V and 2 bases from J, the junction kept 2 bases outside the gene matches. This CDR3 region has 14 residues. Germline V CDR1 and CDR2: LGHNA, YSLEER. CDR3 coding DNA: TGCGCCAGCAGCCCGACAGGGGGGAACTATGGCTACACCTTC. Its translation: CASSPTGGNYGYTF.

The rearrangement uses TRBV4-1 and TRBJ2-1; D is undetermined. V dropped 0 bases and J dropped 9 bases, with 6 bases sitting between them. Germline lookup yields CDR1 MGHRA and CDR2 YSYEKL. The CDR3 totals 12 residues. In DNA, the CDR3 is TGCGCCAGCAGCCAAGACCCCCGTGAGCAGTTCTTC. Its translation is CASSQDPREQFF.

The chain uses TRBV7-9 and TRBJ1-1, with 8 bases identical to TRBD1. There are 13 residues in the CDR3. The V gene's germline CDR1 is SEHNR and CDR2 FQNEAQ (reference sequence). Germline trimming cut 11 bases from V and 3 bases from J; bases unmatched to any gene: 8. This chain's CDR3 is CAGKTGGHTEAFF. The CDR3 nucleotides read TGTGCCGGGAAAACAGGGGGGCACACTGAAGCTTTCTTT.

This clone has just one count. The genes are TRBV5-6 and TRBJ2-2, with TRBD2 matching over 10 bases. After removal of 4 bases from V and 4 bases from J, the junction contained 7 bases not matched to a gene. CDR3 size: 16 residues. Germline CDR1 reads SGHDT; CDR2 reads YYEEEE. The CDR3 region has the DNA TGTGCCAGCAGCGAAGCCTCTAGCGGGGGCACCGGGGAGCTGTTTTTT. Translating it yields CASSEASSGGTGELFF.

The DNA of the CDR3 is TGTGCCGCATCCCCTTCTGGGCGCCTGTACCAAGAGACCCAGTACTTC. It is translated as CAASPSGRLYQETQYF. The chain carries TRBV27 and TRBJ2-5; D gene uncertain. V lost 11 bases and J 0 bases, leaving 22 bases between the germline ends. The CDR3 sequence is 16 residues long. Germline values: CDR1 MNHEY, CDR2 SMNVEV (reference sequence).

There are a few counts of this clone. The rearrangement uses TRBV4-2 and TRBJ2-7; no firm D call. CDR1 LGHNA and CDR2 YNFKEQ come from the germline V gene. This CDR3 has 12 residues. V gave up 4 bases and J gave up 3 bases, with 7 bases separating them. Here the CDR3 reads CASSPGDYEQYF. CDR3 coding DNA: TGTGCCAGCAGCCCAGGAGACTACGAGCAGTACTTC.

The chain employs TRBV6-6 and TRBJ1-5; TRBD1 agrees at 7 bases. The CDR3 length is 15 residues. The ends lost 6 bases at V and 11 bases at J; junction bases unmatched: 16. Germline V gene data show CDR1 as MNHNY and CDR2 as SVGAGI (reference sequence). CDR3 DNA: TGTGCCAGCAGATTAAACCGGGACAGCCTCCGAGCCCAGCATTTT. Translation gives CASRLNRDSLRAQHF.

The J gene is TRBJ1-5, the V gene TRBV4-1; 12 nucleotides align to TRBD1. V was clipped by 4 bases and J by 3 bases; unmatched bases: 13. The CDR3 has 19 amino acids. Germline CDR1 reads MGHRA; CDR2 reads YSYEKL. The DNA for the CDR3 is TGCGCCAGCAGCCCGTTCGGGGGACAGGGGGCCAGGCACAATCAGCCCCAGCATTTT. Its protein is CASSPFGGQGARHNQPQHF.

The rearrangement uses TRBV5-6 and TRBJ1-5; D unclear. Germline V gene data show CDR1 as SGHDT and CDR2 as YYEEEE. CDR3 length: 13 amino acids. Trimming shortened V by 3 bases and J by 0 bases, and 4 bases separated the two germline ends. The chain's CDR3 is CASSSYSNQPQHF. The CDR3 nucleotides read TGTGCCAGCAGCTCGTATAGCAATCAGCCCCAGCATTTT. Full variable domain (outside the CDR3, taken from reference TRBV5-6 and TRBJ1-5): DAGVTQSPTHLIKTRGQQVTLRCSPKSGHDTVSWYQQALGQGPQFIFQYYEEEERQRGNFPDRFSGHQFPNYSSELNVNALLLGDSALYLCASSSYSNQPQHFGDGTRLSIL.

This clone was picked up a small number of times. V gene TRBV2 combines with J gene TRBJ1-5; D unresolved. The CDR3 runs to 14 residues. The germline gives CDR1 SNHLY, CDR2 FYNNEI. V shed 6 bases and J shed 0 bases, with 9 bases lying between them. The CDR3 DNA is TGTGCCAGCAGAACGACGGATAGCAATCAGCCCCAGCATTTT. This gives the protein CASRTTDSNQPQHF.

This clone is a singleton in its sample. V gene TRBV27 combines with J gene TRBJ2-1, with TRBD1 as a possible D gene (5 bases). Germline CDR1 MNHEY, CDR2 SMNVEV (reference sequence). This CDR3 spans 11 amino acids. V gave up 4 bases and J gave up 9 bases, with 7 bases separating them. CDR3: CASSWGLEQFF. The CDR3 nucleotides read TGTGCCAGCAGTTGGGGCCTTGAGCAGTTCTTC.

The rearrangement links TRBV4-1 to TRBJ2-5, with D tentatively TRBD1 or TRBD2 (5 bases each). The closer fit of TRBJ2-7 to the DNA end suggests the J call may be wrong. The CDR3 has 16 residues. Looked up from germline, CDR1 is MGHRA and CDR2 is YSYEKL. The CDR3 DNA follows: TGCGCCAGCAGCCAAGGGGCTCTTGGGACCTCCTACGAGCAGTACTTC. Translating gives CASSQGALGTSYEQYF.